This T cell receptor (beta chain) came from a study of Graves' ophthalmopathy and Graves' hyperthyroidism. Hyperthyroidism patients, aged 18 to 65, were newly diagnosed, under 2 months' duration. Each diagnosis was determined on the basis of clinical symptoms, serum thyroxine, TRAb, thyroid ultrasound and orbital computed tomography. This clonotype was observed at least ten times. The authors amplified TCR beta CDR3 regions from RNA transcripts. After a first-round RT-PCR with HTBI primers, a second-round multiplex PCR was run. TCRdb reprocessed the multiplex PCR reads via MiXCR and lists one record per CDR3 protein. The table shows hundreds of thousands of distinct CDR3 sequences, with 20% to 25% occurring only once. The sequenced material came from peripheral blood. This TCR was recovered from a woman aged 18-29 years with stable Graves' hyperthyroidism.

CDR3 protein: CASSPRASNNQPQHF. The CDR3, as DNA: TGTGCCAGCAGCCCACGGGCATCAAACAATCAGCCCCAGCATTTT. The chain is built from TRBV7-9 and TRBJ1-5; no firm D call. Trimming stripped 5 bases from V and 3 bases from J, with 14 bases between. The germline gives CDR1 SEHNR, CDR2 FQNEAQ (reference sequence). CDR3 length: 15 amino acids. Combining the CDR3 with reference TRBV7-9 and TRBJ1-5 gives the whole variable domain DTGVSQNPRHKITKRGQNVTFRCDPISEHNRLYWYRQTLGQGPEFLTYFQNEAQLEKSRLLSDRFSAERPKGSFSTLEIQRTEQGDSAMYLCASSPRASNNQPQHFGDGTRLSIL.